The sequence of this TCR beta chain was determined in a study of blood T cells in healthy people across ages. Study context: About one barcoded TCR beta cDNA was captured per two T cells. Study outcomes and limitations: In these data, TCR beta diversity tracked strongly with naive T cell percentage.

Primed by a sample-barcoded 5' primer and a J-beta primer mix, a second PCR proceeded for about 6 to 12 cycles. TCRdb re-called the 5' RACE reads through MiXCR, storing one row per CDR3 protein. The repertoire holds around 1,700,000 distinct CDR3 sequences, with 28% as singletons. This clonotype showed up just a few times. Its antigen is unidentified. With V trimmed by 3 bases and J by 8 bases, 6 bases remained unmatched. The CDR3 sequence is 16 residues long. CDR1 is SGHRS and CDR2 is YFSETQ in the germline V gene. Donors were healthy Caucasian individuals from Russia aged roughly 6 to 95. The V and J genes are TRBV5-1 and TRBJ2-1; 15 bases are shared with TRBD2. The source is a woman under 40 in good health. Sequencing was done on a sample of blood. The CDR3 DNA sequence: TGCGCCAGCAGCTGGACTAGCGGGGGGGCGATACATGAGCAGTTCTTC. Protein sequence: CASSWTSGGAIHEQFF.